These 12 T cell receptor beta chains came from one sample sequenced in a study of vaccination effects on CD4 cells after COVID-19. These receptors have no identified antigens. In the ViraFEST assay, antigen-specific CD4+ clonotypes were identified by expansion after peptide-pool stimulation. When nine to ten days of culture had elapsed, CD4+ T cells were isolated. Participants were vaccinated with two doses of either the BNT162b2 or mRNA-1273 vaccine. Method: immunoSEQ multiplex PCR; TCRdb's copy keeps in-frame clones and lacks some. This table holds 60,000 to 85,000 clones, around 69% found once. Sequenced material: CD4+ T cells from PBMCs cultured with HCoV-229E spike peptides, taken after COVID-19 vaccination. The origin of the receptors is a human donor who received a COVID-19 vaccine.

V is TRBV5-1 and J is TRBJ2-5; TRBD1 is a possible D gene (5 bases). Germline loops: CDR1 SGHRS, CDR2 YFSETQ. This CDR3 spans 13 amino acids. Trimming cost V 0 bases and J 5 bases, with 8 bases left between them. The CDR3 spells CASSLEGPETQYF. The CDR3 DNA is TGCGCCAGCAGCTTGGAGGGGCCGGAGACCCAGTACTTC.

V is TRBV7-2 and J is TRBJ2-3; no clear D gene. Trimming removed 6 bases from V and 6 bases from J, with 10 bases in between. The V gene's germline CDR1 is SGHTA and CDR2 FQGNSA. The CDR3 is 12 residues long. The CDR3 is CASSSPPDTQYF. The CDR3, as DNA: TGTGCCAGCAGTTCCCCACCGGATACGCAGTATTTT.

The rearrangement joins TRBV9 to TRBJ2-5; D might be TRBD1 or TRBD2, each matching 6 bases. The CDR3 is made up of 13 amino acids. CDR1 SGDLS and CDR2 YYNGEE come from the germline V gene. The V end was cut by 6 bases, the J end by 5 bases, with 14 bases between. CDR3 sequence: CASTSGAAETQYF. The DNA of the CDR3 is TGTGCCAGCACCTCGGGGGCAGCGGAGACCCAGTACTTC.

Here the CDR3 reads CASGLVLGMSDGYTF. CDR3 DNA sequence: TGTGCTAGTGGTTTGGTATTAGGCATGTCGGATGGCTACACCTTC. The chain is built from TRBV12-5 and TRBJ1-2; D is ambiguous. This CDR3 comprises 15 residues. Trimming took 0 bases from V and 6 from J, leaving 14 bases between them. Per the germline V gene, CDR1 is LGHNT and CDR2 is FRNRAP.

The chain uses TRBV29-1 and TRBJ2-6; 8 bases map to TRBD2. CDR1 and CDR2 from the germline V gene are SQVTM and ANQGSEA. V lost 5 bases, J lost 4 bases, and 4 bases stayed unmatched. This CDR3 contains 14 residues. CDR3 sequence reads: CSVREGTGANVLTF. CDR3 coding DNA: TGCAGCGTTCGGGAGGGAACGGGGGCCAACGTCCTGACTTTC.

J is TRBJ2-7 and V is TRBV7-9; a possible D gene is TRBD2 (6 bases). The CDR3 sequence is 13 residues long. V dropped 1 base and J dropped 7 bases, with 11 bases sitting between them. Germline-derived CDR1 and CDR2 are SEHNR and FQNEAQ (reference sequence). The CDR3 sequence: CASSLGGVDEQYV. CDR3 nucleotide sequence: TGTGCCAGCAGCTTAGGGGGGGTTGATGAGCAGTACGTC.

CDR3 region: CASSTGTTRQETQYF. CDR3 DNA sequence: TGTGCCAGTAGTACTGGGACGACCCGTCAAGAGACCCAGTACTTC. This sequence joins TRBV19 and TRBJ2-5; D assignment may be TRBD1 or TRBD2 (5 bases each). The ends were cut back, 4 bases at V and 2 bases at J, with 14 bases in the middle. The CDR3 loop spans 15 amino acids. Germline values: CDR1 LNHDA, CDR2 SQIVND (reference sequence).

This rearrangement joins TRBV14 to TRBJ2-5, with D possibly matching TRBD2 (5 bases). The CDR3 loop spans 20 amino acids. V lost 1 base and J lost 5, with 29 bases in between. CDR1 and CDR2 from the germline V gene are SGHDN and FVKESK. The CDR3 DNA follows: TGTGCCAGCAGCCAAGTCGGGAACCCCGCGTTCTGGTCGCCGGGTGAGACCCAGTACTTC. It codes for CASSQVGNPAFWSPGETQYF. The whole variable domain, remainder taken from reference TRBV14 and TRBJ2-5, is EAGVTQFPSHSVIEKGQTVTLRCDPISGHDNLYWYRRVMGKEIKFLLHFVKESKQDESGMPNNRFLAERTGGTYSTLKVQPAELEDSGVYFCASSQVGNPAFWSPGETQYFGPGTRLLVL.

This clone was detected only once. CDR3 nucleotide sequence: TGCGCCAGCGGAGCGGGGGCGGTAGAGACCCAGTACTTC. Translation gives CASGAGAVETQYF. The V gene is TRBV5-1, the J gene TRBJ2-5; 8 bases line up with TRBD2. V lost 7 bases and J lost 4; bases outside the gene matches: 6. The CDR3 runs 13 residues. Germline-derived CDR1 and CDR2 are SGHRS and YFSETQ.

This rearrangement joins TRBV7-2 to TRBJ1-1; D gene ambiguous. V was shortened by 1 base and J by 2 bases, with 11 bases between the two germline ends. Germline CDR1 reads SGHTA; CDR2 reads FQGNSA. This CDR3 has 15 amino acids. The CDR3 region is CASSLGPGRNTEAFF. The DNA of the CDR3 is TGTGCCAGCAGCTTAGGACCGGGGAGAAACACTGAAGCTTTCTTT.

The chain combines TRBV10-1 with TRBJ1-2; D perhaps matches TRBD1 (6 bases). With 6 bases removed from V and 4 bases from J, the gap between germline ends came to 9 bases. Germline V lookup: CDR1 WNHNN, CDR2 SYGVQD (reference sequence). The CDR3 has 12 residues. The CDR3 region is CASRQGGYGYTF. The CDR3 nucleotides are TGCGCCAGCAGACAGGGCGGCTATGGCTACACCTTC.

The chain joins TRBV2 to TRBJ1-2, with unresolved D. Between the trimmed V and J ends, which lost 7 bases and 7 bases, there was a span of 10 bases. Germline assignment: CDR1 SNHLY and CDR2 FYNNEI. This CDR3 has 11 amino acids. The CDR3 coding sequence is TGTGCCAGCAAGTTTGAGTTTGGCTACACCTTC. Protein product: CASKFEFGYTF.